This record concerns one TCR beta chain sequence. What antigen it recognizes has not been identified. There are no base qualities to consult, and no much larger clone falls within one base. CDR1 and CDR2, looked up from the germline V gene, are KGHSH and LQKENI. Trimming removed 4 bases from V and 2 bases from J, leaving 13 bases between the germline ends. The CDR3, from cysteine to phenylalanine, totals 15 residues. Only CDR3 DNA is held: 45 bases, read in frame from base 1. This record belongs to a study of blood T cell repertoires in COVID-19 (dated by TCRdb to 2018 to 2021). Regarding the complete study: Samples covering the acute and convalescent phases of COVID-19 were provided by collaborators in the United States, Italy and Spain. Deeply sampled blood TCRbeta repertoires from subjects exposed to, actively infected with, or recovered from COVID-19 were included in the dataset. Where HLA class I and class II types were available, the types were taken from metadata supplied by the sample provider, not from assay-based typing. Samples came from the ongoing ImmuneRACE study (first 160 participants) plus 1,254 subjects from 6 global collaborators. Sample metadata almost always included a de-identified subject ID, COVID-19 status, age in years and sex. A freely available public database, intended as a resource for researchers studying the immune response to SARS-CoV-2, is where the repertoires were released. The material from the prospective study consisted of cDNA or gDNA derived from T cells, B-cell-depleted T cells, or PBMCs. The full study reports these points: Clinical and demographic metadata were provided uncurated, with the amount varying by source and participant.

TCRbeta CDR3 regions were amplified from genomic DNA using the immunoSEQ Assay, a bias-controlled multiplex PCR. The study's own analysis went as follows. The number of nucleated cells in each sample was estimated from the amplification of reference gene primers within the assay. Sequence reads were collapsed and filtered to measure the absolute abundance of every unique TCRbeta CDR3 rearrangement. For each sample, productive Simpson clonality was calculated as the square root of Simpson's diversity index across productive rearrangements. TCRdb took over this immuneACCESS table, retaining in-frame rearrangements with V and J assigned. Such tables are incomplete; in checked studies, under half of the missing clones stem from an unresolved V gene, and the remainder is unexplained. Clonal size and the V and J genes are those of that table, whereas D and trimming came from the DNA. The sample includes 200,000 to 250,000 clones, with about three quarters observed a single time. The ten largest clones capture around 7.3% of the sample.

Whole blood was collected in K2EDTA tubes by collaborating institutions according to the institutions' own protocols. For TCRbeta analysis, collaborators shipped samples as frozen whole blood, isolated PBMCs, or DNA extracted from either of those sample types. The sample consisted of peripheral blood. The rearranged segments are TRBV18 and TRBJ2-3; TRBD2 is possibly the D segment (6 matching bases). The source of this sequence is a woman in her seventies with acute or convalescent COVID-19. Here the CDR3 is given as CASSQTTSPTDTQYF. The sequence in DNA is TGTGCCAGCTCACAAACTACTAGCCCCACAGATACGCAGTATTTT.